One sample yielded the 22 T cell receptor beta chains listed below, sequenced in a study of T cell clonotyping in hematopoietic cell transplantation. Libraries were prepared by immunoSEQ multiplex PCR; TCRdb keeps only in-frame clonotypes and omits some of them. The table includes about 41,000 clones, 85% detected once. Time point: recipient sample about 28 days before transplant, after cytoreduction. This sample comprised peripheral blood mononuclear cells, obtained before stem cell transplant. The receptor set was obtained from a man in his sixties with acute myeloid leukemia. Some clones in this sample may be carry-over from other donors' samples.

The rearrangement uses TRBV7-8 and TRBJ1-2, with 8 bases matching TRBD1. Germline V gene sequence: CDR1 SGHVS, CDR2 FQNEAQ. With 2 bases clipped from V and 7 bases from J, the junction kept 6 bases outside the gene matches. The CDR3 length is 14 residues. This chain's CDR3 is CASSLTQGASGYTF. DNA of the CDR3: TGTGCCAGCAGCTTAACCCAGGGGGCTTCTGGCTACACCTTC.

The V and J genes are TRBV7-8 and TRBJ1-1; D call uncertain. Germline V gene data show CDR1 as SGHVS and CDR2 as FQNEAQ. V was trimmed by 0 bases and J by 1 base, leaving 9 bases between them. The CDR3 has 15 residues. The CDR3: CASSLAAGQNTEAFF. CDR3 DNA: TGTGCCAGCAGCTTAGCGGCAGGTCAGAACACTGAAGCTTTCTTT.

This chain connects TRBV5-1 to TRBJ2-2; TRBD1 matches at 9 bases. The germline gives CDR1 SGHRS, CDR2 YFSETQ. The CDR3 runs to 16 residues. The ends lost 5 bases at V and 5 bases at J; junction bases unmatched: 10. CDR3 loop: CASRSTGGISTGELFF. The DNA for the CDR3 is TGCGCCAGCAGGTCGACAGGGGGTATTTCAACCGGGGAGCTGTTTTTT.

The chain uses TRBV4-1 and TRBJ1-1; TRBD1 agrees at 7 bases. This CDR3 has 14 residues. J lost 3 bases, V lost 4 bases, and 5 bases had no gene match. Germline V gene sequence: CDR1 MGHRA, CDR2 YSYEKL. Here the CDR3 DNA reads TGCGCCAGCAGCCGGGGGGACAGCCACACTGAAGCTTTCTTT. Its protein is CASSRGDSHTEAFF.

The CDR3 reads CSDFTGAINYGYTF. For the CDR3, the DNA is TGCAGCGACTTTACAGGGGCGATTAACTATGGCTACACCTTC. The chain employs TRBV29-1 and TRBJ1-2; 7 bases match TRBD1. Per the germline V gene, CDR1 is SQVTM and CDR2 is ANQGSEA. The CDR3 length is 14 residues. V lost 7 bases to trimming and J lost 1 base; unmatched junction nucleotides: 9. The whole variable domain, remainder taken from reference TRBV29-1 and TRBJ1-2, is SAVISQKPSRDICQRGTSLTIQCQVDSQVTMMFWYRQQPGQSLTLIATANQGSEATYESGFVIDKFPISRPNLTFSTLTVSNMSPEDSSIYLCSDFTGAINYGYTFGSGTRLTVV.

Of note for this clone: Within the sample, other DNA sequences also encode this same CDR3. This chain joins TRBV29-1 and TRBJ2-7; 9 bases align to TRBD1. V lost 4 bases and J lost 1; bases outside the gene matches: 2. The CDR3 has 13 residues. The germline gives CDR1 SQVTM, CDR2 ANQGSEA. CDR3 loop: CSVGQGVSYEQYF. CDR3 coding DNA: TGCAGCGTTGGACAGGGGGTTTCCTACGAGCAGTACTTC.

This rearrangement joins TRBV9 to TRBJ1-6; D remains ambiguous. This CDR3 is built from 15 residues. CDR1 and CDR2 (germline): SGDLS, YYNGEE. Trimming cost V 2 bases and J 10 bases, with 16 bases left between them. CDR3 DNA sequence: TGTGCCAGCAGCGTCCTCGCGGGGTCGGAGTCACCCCTCCACTTT. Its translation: CASSVLAGSESPLHF. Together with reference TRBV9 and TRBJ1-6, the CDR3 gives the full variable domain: DSGVTQTPKHLITATGQRVTLRCSPRSGDLSVYWYQQSLDQGLQFLIQYYNGEERAKGNILERFSAQQFPDLHSELNLSSLELGDSALYFCASSVLAGSESPLHFGNGTRLTVT.

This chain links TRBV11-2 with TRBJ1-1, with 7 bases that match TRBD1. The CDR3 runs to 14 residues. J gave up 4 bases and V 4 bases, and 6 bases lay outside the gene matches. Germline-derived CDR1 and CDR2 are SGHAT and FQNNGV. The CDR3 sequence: CASSSGGEGTEAFF. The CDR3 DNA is TGTGCCAGCAGCTCAGGGGGGGAGGGCACTGAAGCTTTCTTT.

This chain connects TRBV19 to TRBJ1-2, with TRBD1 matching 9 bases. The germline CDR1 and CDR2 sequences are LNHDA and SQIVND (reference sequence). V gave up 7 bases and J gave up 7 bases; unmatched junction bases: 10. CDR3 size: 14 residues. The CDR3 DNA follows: TGTGCCAGTAATCCGGGACAGGGCCTGGTTGGCTACACCTTC. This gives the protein CASNPGQGLVGYTF.

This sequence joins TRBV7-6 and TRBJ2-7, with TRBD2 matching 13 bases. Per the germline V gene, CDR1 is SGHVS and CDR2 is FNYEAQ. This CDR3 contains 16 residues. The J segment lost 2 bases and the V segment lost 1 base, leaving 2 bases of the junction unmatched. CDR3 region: CASSLGTSGSPYEQYF. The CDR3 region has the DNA TGTGCCAGCAGCTTAGGGACTAGCGGGAGCCCCTACGAGCAGTACTTC.

This CDR3 reads CASSPFLTYEQYF. The CDR3 DNA follows: TGCGCCAGCAGCCCCTTTTTGACTTACGAGCAGTACTTC. This rearrangement joins TRBV4-3 to TRBJ2-7, with D uncertain. Germline V gene sequence: CDR1 LGHNA, CDR2 YSLEER. This CDR3 has 13 amino acids. The ends were cut back, 4 bases at V and 4 bases at J, with 11 bases in the middle.

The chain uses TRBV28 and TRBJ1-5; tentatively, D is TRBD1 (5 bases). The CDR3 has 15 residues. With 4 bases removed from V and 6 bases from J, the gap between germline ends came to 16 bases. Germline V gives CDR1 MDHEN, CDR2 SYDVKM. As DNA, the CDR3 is TGTGCCAGCAGTTCGGGCTCGGGACCGAGTCAGCCCCAGCATTTT. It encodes CASSSGSGPSQPQHF.

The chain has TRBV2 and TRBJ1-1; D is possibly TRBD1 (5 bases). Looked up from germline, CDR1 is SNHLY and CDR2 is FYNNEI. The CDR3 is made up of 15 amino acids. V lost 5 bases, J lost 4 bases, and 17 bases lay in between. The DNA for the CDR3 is TGTGCCAGCAGTCCAGGGAGATGGCCTCTCACTGAAGCTTTCTTT. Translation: CASSPGRWPLTEAFF.

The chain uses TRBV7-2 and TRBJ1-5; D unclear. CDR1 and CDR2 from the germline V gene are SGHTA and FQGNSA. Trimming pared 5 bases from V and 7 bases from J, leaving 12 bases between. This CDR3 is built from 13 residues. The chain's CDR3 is CASSDGGIQPQHF. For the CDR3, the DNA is TGTGCCAGCAGCGATGGAGGTATACAGCCCCAGCATTTT.

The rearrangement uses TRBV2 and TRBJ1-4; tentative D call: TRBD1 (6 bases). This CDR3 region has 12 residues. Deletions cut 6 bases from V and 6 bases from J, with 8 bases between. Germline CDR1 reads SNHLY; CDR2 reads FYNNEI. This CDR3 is CASRQGYEKLFF. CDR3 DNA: TGTGCCAGCAGACAGGGCTATGAAAAACTGTTTTTT.

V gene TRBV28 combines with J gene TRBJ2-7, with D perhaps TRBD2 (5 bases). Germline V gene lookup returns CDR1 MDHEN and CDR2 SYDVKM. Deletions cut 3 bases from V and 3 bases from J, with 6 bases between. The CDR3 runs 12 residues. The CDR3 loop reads CASSFTSYEQYF. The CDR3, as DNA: TGTGCCAGCAGTTTTACTAGCTACGAGCAGTACTTC.

The chain's CDR3 is CASSFGQRADTQYF. DNA of the CDR3: TGTGCCAGCAGCTTCGGACAGAGGGCAGATACGCAGTATTTT. This chain connects TRBV7-8 to TRBJ2-3, with D maybe TRBD1 (6 bases). In germline, CDR1 is SGHVS, CDR2 FQNEAQ. With 3 bases removed from V and 4 bases from J, the gap between germline ends came to 11 bases. The CDR3 totals 14 residues.

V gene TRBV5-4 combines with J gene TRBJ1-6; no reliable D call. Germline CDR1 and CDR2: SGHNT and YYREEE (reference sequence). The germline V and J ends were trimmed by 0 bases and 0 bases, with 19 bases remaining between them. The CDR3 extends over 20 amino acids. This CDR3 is CASSLVWDWRGSSYNSPLHF. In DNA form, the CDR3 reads TGTGCCAGCAGCTTGGTTTGGGATTGGCGAGGCAGCTCCTATAATTCACCCCTCCACTTT.

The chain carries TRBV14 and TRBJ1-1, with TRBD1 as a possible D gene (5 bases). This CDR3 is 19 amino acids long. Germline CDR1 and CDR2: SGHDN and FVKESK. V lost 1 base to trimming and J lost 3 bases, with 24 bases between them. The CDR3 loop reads CASSQGFAGTVIWYTEAFF. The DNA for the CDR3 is TGTGCCAGCAGCCAAGGATTTGCCGGGACGGTGATATGGTACACTGAAGCTTTCTTT.

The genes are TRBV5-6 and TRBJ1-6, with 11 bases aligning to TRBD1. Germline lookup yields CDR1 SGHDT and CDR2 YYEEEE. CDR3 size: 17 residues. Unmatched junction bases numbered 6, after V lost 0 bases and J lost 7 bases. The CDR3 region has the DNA TGTGCCAGCAGCTTGGGGTCCGGGACAGGGGGGAATTCACCCCTCCACTTT. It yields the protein CASSLGSGTGGNSPLHF.

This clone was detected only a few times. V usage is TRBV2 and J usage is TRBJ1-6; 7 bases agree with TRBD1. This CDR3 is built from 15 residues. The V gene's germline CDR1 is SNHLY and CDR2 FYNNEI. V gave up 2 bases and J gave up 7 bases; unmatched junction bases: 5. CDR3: CASSESGTANSPLHF. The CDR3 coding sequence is TGTGCCAGCAGTGAATCAGGGACAGCCAATTCACCCCTCCACTTT.

This chain's CDR3 is CASSVSGHLSYEQYF. CDR3 bases: TGTGCCAGCTCTGTGTCGGGACACCTCTCCTACGAGCAGTACTTC. The chain joins TRBV6-5 to TRBJ2-7, with D perhaps matching TRBD1 (6 bases). The CDR3 runs 15 residues. The ends were cut back, 8 bases at V and 0 bases at J, with 17 bases in the middle. The V gene's germline CDR1 is MNHEY and CDR2 SVGAGI.